This entry lists 7 T cell receptor beta chains sequenced from one sample in a study of patients and donors after allogeneic stem cell transplantation. One entry per CDR3 protein, called by TCRdb with MiXCR from the RT-PCR reads. The repertoire includes tens of thousands of distinct CDR3 sequences, 37% of them detected once, and over 65% sits in the top ten. The sample taken for sequencing was blood, either unsorted or a sorted T cell fraction (not recorded which). Receptors were obtained from a human donor who was either an allogeneic HSCT recipient or a stem cell or donor lymphocyte infusion donor (not recorded which). It is not recorded whose cells these are; they may come from a transplant donor.

The chain joins TRBV7-2 to TRBJ1-2; D possibly corresponds to TRBD1 (5 bases). Germline CDR1 SGHTA, CDR2 FQGNSA. V was cut by 1 base and J by 2 bases, with 8 bases left in between. The CDR3 length is 14 residues. Written as DNA, the CDR3 is TGTGCCAGCAGCTTAGACGCAGGGAACTATGGCTACACCTTC. Amino acids: CASSLDAGNYGYTF.

Regarding this clonotype: A much larger clone differs from this one at a single base, so this may be a read error. The rearrangement joins TRBV12-3 or TRBV12-4 to TRBJ1-2; D not certain. V lost 7 bases to trimming and J lost 8 bases, with 20 bases between them. The CDR3 sequence is 14 residues long. DNA of the CDR3: TGTGCCAGCACCACCGGAAGGAGCCATCGGGGCTACACCTTC. Translating it yields CASTTGRSHRGYTF.

The rearrangement links TRBV14 to TRBJ2-2; no firm D call. From germline, CDR1 is SGHDN and CDR2 FVKESK. Between the trimmed V and J ends, which lost 1 base and 2 bases, there was a span of 5 bases. The CDR3 is 14 residues long. The CDR3 loop is CASSQGRNTGELFF. CDR3 coding DNA: TGTGCCAGCAGCCAAGGACGAAACACCGGGGAGCTGTTTTTT.

The chain combines TRBV14 with TRBJ2-7; 9 bases line up with TRBD2. V gave up 5 bases and J gave up 6 bases; unmatched junction bases: 14. There are 16 residues in the CDR3. Germline CDR1 reads SGHDN; CDR2 reads FVKESK. The CDR3 loop is CASSVLPGLANLEQYF. CDR3 nucleotides: TGTGCCAGCAGCGTACTCCCGGGACTAGCCAACCTCGAGCAGTACTTC.

This clonotype has a count of ten or more. The rearrangement links TRBV27 to TRBJ1-2, with TRBD1 matching over 7 bases. Germline lookup yields CDR1 MNHEY and CDR2 SMNVEV (reference sequence). The junction had 6 bases not matched to a gene; V was cut back by 0 bases and J by 5 bases. This CDR3 is built from 15 residues. The CDR3 protein is CASSLSLGTAYGYTF. DNA for the CDR3: TGTGCCAGCAGTTTATCATTAGGGACAGCTTATGGCTACACCTTC.

Only a few counts were recorded for this clonotype. The chain joins TRBV4-3 to TRBJ1-1; a weak D match, TRBD1 (5 bases). V gave up 4 bases and J gave up 3 bases, with 12 bases separating them. The CDR3 loop spans 14 amino acids. Germline loops: CDR1 LGHNA, CDR2 YSLEER. The CDR3 bases are TGCGCCAGCAGCCCCACCCGGGGGTACACTGAAGCTTTCTTT. Its translation is CASSPTRGYTEAFF.

The genes are TRBV7-2 and TRBJ2-3; D not certain. This CDR3 comprises 17 residues. Trimming took 0 bases from V and 3 from J, leaving 16 bases between them. Germline CDR1 SGHTA, CDR2 FQGNSA. CDR3 protein: CASSLANRARSTDTQYF. In nucleotides, the CDR3 is TGTGCCAGCAGCTTAGCGAATCGGGCCCGGAGTACAGATACGCAGTATTTT.